The TCR beta chain described here comes from a study of CD8+ T cells in alopecia areata. cDNA reverse transcribed from extracted RNA served as the sequencing template. The repertoire was sequenced with immunoSEQ multiplex PCR; TCRdb's copy has only in-frame clones and lacks some. The data hold tens of thousands of clones, with 46% observed a single time. The CDR3 length is 13 residues. Germline CDR1 is KGHSY and CDR2 is FQNENV. The sample's treatment: oral pan-JAK inhibitor, 5-10 mg twice daily. Both peripheral blood and punch biopsies of lesional scalp skin were obtained from patients who had alopecia areata.

This receptor was identified in a human donor with alopecia areata. This chain links TRBV16 with TRBJ2-5; perhaps TRBD2 as D (5 bases). The J call is uncertain, as TRBJ2-7 better fits the DNA end. This sample comprised CD8+ T cells sorted from blood, obtained around week 37, from a patient treated with tofacitinib. For the CDR3, the DNA is TGTGCCAGCAGCCAATCTCTAGCCCACGAGCAGTACTTC. Translated, it gives CASSQSLAHEQYF.